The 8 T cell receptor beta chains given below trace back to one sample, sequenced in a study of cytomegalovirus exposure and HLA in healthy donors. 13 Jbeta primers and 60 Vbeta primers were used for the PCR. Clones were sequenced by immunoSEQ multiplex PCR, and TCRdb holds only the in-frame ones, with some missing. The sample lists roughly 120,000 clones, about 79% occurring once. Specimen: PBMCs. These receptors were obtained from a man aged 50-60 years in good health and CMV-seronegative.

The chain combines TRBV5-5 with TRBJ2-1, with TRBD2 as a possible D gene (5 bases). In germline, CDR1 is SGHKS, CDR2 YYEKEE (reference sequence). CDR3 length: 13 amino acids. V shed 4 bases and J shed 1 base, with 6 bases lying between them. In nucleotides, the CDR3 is TGTGCCAGCAGCCCGGGATCCTACAATGAGCAGTTCTTC. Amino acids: CASSPGSYNEQFF.

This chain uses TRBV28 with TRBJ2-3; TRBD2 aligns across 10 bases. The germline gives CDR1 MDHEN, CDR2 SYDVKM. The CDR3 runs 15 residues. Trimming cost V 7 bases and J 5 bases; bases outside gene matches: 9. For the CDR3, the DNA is TGTGCCAGCACCCAAAGCGGGGGGGGATTAGATACGCAGTATTTT. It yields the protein CASTQSGGGLDTQYF.

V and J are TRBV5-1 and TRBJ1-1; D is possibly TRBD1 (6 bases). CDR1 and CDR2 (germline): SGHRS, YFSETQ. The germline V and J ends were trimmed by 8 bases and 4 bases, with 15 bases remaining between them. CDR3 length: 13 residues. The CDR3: CASRSQGSTEAFF. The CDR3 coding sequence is TGCGCCAGTAGATCTCAGGGGAGCACTGAAGCTTTCTTT.

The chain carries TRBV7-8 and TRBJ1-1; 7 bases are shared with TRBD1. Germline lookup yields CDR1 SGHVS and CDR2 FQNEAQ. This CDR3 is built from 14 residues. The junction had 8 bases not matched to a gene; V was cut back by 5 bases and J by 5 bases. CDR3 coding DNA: TGTGCCAGCAGCGAACGGAGGGGGCGGACTGAAGCTTTCTTT. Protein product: CASSERRGRTEAFF.

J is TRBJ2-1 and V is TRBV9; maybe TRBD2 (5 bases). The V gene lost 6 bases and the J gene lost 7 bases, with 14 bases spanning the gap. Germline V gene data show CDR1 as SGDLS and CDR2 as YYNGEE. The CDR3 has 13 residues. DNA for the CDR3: TGTGCCAGCACCCCGGAGGTCCCTAATGAGCAGTTCTTC. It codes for CASTPEVPNEQFF. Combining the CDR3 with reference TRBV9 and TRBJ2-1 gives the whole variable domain DSGVTQTPKHLITATGQRVTLRCSPRSGDLSVYWYQQSLDQGLQFLIQYYNGEERAKGNILERFSAQQFPDLHSELNLSSLELGDSALYFCASTPEVPNEQFFGPGTRLTVL.

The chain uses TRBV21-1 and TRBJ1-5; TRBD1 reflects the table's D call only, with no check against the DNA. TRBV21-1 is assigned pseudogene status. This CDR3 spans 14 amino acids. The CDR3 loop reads CASSVDRGHQPQHF. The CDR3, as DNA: TGTGCCAGCAGCGTCGACAGGGGGCATCAGCCCCAGCATTTT.

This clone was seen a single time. CDR3 in DNA: TGTGCCAGCAGGCCCGGGACAGCGACTAACTATGGCTACACCTTC. Translating it yields CASRPGTATNYGYTF. The chain is built from TRBV2 and TRBJ1-2; 7 bases fit TRBD1. There are 15 residues in the CDR3. With 6 bases clipped from V and 0 bases from J, the junction kept 7 bases outside the gene matches. In germline, CDR1 is SNHLY, CDR2 FYNNEI.

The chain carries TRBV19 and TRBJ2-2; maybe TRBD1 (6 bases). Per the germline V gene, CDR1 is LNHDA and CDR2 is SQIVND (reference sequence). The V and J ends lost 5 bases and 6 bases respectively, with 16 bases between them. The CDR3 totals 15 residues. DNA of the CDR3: TGTGCCAGTAGTCAGACGCACAGGGTACCCGGGGAGCTGTTTTTT. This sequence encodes CASSQTHRVPGELFF.